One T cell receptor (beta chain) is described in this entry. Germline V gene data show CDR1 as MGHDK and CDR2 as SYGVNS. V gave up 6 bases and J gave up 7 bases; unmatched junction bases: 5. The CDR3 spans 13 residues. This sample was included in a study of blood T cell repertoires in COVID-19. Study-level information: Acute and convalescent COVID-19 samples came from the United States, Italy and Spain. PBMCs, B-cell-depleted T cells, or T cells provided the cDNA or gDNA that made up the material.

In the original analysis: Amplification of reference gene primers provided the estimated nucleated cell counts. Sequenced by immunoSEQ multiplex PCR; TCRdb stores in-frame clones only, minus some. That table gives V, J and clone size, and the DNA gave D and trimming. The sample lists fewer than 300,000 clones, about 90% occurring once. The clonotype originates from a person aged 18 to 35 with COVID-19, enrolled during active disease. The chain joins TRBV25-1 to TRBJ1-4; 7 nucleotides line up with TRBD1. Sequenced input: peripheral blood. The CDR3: CASRQGRGEKLFF. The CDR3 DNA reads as TGTGCCAGCAGACAGGGGAGAGGTGAAAAACTGTTTTTT.